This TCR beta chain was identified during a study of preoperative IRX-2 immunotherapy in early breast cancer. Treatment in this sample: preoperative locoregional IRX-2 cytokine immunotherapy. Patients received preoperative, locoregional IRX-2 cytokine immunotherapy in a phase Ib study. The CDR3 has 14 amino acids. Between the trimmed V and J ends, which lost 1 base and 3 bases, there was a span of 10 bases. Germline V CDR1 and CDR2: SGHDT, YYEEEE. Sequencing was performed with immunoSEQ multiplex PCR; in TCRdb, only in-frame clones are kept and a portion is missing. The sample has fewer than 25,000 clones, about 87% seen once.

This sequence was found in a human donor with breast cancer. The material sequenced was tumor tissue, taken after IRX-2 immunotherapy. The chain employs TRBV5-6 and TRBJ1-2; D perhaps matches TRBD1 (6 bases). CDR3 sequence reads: CASSLFQGHYGYTF. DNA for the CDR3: TGTGCCAGCAGCTTGTTTCAGGGGCACTATGGCTACACCTTC.